The next 21 T cell receptor beta chains were all read from a single sample in a study of blood T cell repertoires in COVID-19. Sequencing was performed with immunoSEQ multiplex PCR; in TCRdb, only in-frame clones are kept and a portion is missing. The sample holds around 64,000 clones, around nine tenths seen once. The sample was peripheral blood. Source of these receptors: a woman older than 75 with acute or convalescent COVID-19.

This clone was counted once. The chain employs TRBV12-3 or TRBV12-4 and TRBJ1-1; 8 nucleotides line up with TRBD1. V lost 7 bases to trimming and J lost 1 base; unmatched junction nucleotides: 2. The CDR3 length is 13 residues. CDR3 DNA sequence: TGTGCCAGCACCGGGACAGGGAACACTGAAGCTTTCTTT. Its protein product is CASTGTGNTEAFF.

This chain links TRBV19 with TRBJ1-5, with TRBD1 matching over 7 bases. The V gene end was trimmed by 10 bases and the J gene end by 4 bases; junction bases not matched to a gene: 10. The CDR3 length is 14 residues. Germline V gives CDR1 LNHDA, CDR2 SQIVND (reference sequence). CDR3 region: CATTPGQSNQPQHF. DNA of the CDR3: TGTGCCACCACCCCGGGACAGTCTAATCAGCCCCAGCATTTT.

Written as DNA, the CDR3 is TGTGCCAGCAGCCTCGGGACACCACAGCCCCAGCATTTT. This translates into CASSLGTPQPQHF. The J gene is TRBJ1-5, the V gene TRBV7-2, with D possibly matching TRBD1 (6 bases). Trimming left V 5 bases short and J 7 bases short, with 12 bases between. The CDR3 runs 13 residues. Looked up from germline, CDR1 is SGHTA and CDR2 is FQGNSA.

J is TRBJ1-5 and V is TRBV7-6; 7 positions match TRBD1. The CDR3 is 15 residues long. Germline CDR1 SGHVS, CDR2 FNYEAQ. V lost 0 bases and J lost 4; bases outside the gene matches: 3. CDR3 in amino acids: CASSLATGPNQPQHF. CDR3 coding DNA: TGTGCCAGCAGCTTAGCGACAGGGCCAAATCAGCCCCAGCATTTT.

The V call is TRBV28, the J call TRBJ1-5; no reliable D call. The CDR3 extends over 13 amino acids. Germline assignment: CDR1 MDHEN and CDR2 SYDVKM. Trimming took off 3 bases at V and 4 bases at J, with 7 bases between the two ends. CDR3 bases: TGTGCCAGCAGTTTTTCCCCAAATCAGCCCCAGCATTTT. Amino acid sequence: CASSFSPNQPQHF.

This sequence joins TRBV3-1 (or the pseudogene TRBV3-2) and TRBJ2-3, with 10 bases identical to TRBD2. The trim removed 6 bases at V and 4 bases at J, leaving 7 bases unmatched. The CDR3 covers 15 residues. Germline V gene sequence: CDR1 LGHDT, CDR2 YNNKEL (reference sequence). The CDR3 DNA reads as TGTGCCAGCAGTTCCAGCGGGGGGGCAGCAGATACGCAGTATTTT. This encodes CASSSSGGAADTQYF.

The CDR3 region has the DNA TGTGCCAGCAGTTTAAGACATACCGGGGAGCTGTTTTTT. Its protein product is CASSLRHTGELFF. The chain links TRBV12-3 or TRBV12-4 to TRBJ2-2; D not resolved. The length of the CDR3 is 13 residues. Trimming took off 2 bases at V and 5 bases at J, with 6 bases between the two ends.

The gene calls are TRBV3-1 (or the pseudogene TRBV3-2) and TRBJ2-1; possible D gene TRBD1, 5 bases. Trimming removed 3 bases at V and 7 bases at J, with 7 bases between. CDR1 and CDR2 (germline): LGHDT, YNNKEL (reference sequence). The CDR3 length is 12 residues. CDR3 sequence reads: CASSHRGNEQFF. CDR3 nucleotide sequence: TGTGCCAGCAGCCATAGGGGAAATGAGCAGTTCTTC.

The gene calls are TRBV28 and TRBJ1-2, with 9 bases fitting TRBD1. CDR3 size: 14 residues. Germline assignment: CDR1 MDHEN and CDR2 SYDVKM. V dropped 6 bases and J dropped 7; count of bases not matched to a gene: 9. The chain's CDR3 is CASRRQGGNPGYTF. The CDR3 nucleotides read TGTGCCAGCAGGCGACAGGGGGGAAATCCTGGCTACACCTTC.

The rearrangement joins TRBV28 to TRBJ2-3; no reliable D call. The germline V and J ends were trimmed by 6 bases and 2 bases, with 15 bases remaining between them. Germline assignment: CDR1 MDHEN and CDR2 SYDVKM. The CDR3 covers 15 residues. CDR3 DNA: TGTGCCAGCAGCTCCCCCCCAAGCCTCACAGATACGCAGTATTTT. Its translation: CASSSPPSLTDTQYF.

This chain uses TRBV2 with TRBJ1-3, with 7 bases lining up with TRBD1. The CDR3 length is 15 residues. V was pared by 4 bases and J by 7 bases, with 10 bases of the junction left unmatched. Looked up from germline, CDR1 is SNHLY and CDR2 is FYNNEI. For the CDR3, the DNA is TGTGCCAGCAGTGCCGACAGGGTTCGCAGGAACACCATATATTTT. Encoded protein: CASSADRVRRNTIYF. Supplemented by reference TRBV2 and TRBJ1-3, the full variable domain reads EPEVTQTPSHQVTQMGQEVILRCVPISNHLYFYWYRQILGQKVEFLVSFYNNEISEKSEIFDDQFSVERPDGSNFTLKIRSTKLEDSAMYFCASSADRVRRNTIYFGEGSWLTVV.

The chain employs TRBV19 and TRBJ2-1; 10 nucleotides line up with TRBD2. The V gene end was trimmed by 9 bases and the J gene end by 4 bases; junction bases not matched to a gene: 12. The length of the CDR3 is 16 residues. Germline values: CDR1 LNHDA, CDR2 SQIVND (reference sequence). The CDR3 DNA sequence: TGTGCCAGCACAGGGCCAGCGGGGGGGCCTTACAATGAGCAGTTCTTC. Its translation: CASTGPAGGPYNEQFF.

The rearrangement links TRBV5-1 to TRBJ2-7; TRBD1 is a possible D gene (6 bases). Germline loops: CDR1 SGHRS, CDR2 YFSETQ. Trimming took off 3 bases at V and 3 bases at J, with 19 bases between the two ends. The CDR3 totals 16 residues. The CDR3 sequence: CASSSQSAQGNYEQYF. The CDR3 bases are TGCGCCAGCAGCTCCCAATCGGCGCAGGGGAACTACGAGCAGTACTTC.

The chain couples TRBV6-5 to TRBJ1-1, with TRBD1 matching 8 bases. The CDR3 runs to 15 residues. V was clipped by 7 bases and J by 6 bases; unmatched bases: 13. The germline CDR1 and CDR2 sequences are MNHEY and SVGAGI. The CDR3 DNA is TGTGCCAGCATCCCTCCCCCAGGGGGCAACCCTGAAGCTTTCTTT. Translated, it gives CASIPPPGGNPEAFF.

The chain carries TRBV28 and TRBJ2-7; tentative D call: TRBD1 (5 bases). Germline V gene sequence: CDR1 MDHEN, CDR2 SYDVKM. V lost 5 bases, J lost 0 bases, and 11 bases lay in between. The CDR3 extends over 14 amino acids. The CDR3 sequence is CASSKGPSSYEQYF. Written as DNA, the CDR3 is TGTGCCAGCAGTAAGGGGCCAAGCTCCTACGAGCAGTACTTC.

This clone was observed a single time. The V and J genes are TRBV3-1 (or the pseudogene TRBV3-2) and TRBJ1-2; D ambiguous. CDR1 LGHDT and CDR2 YNNKEL come from the germline V gene (reference sequence). Trimming took off 2 bases at V and 6 bases at J, with 10 bases between the two ends. The CDR3 consists of 13 residues. CDR3: CASSQLKGDGYTF. The CDR3 DNA reads TGTGCCAGCAGCCAATTGAAAGGAGATGGCTACACCTTC.

This clone was seen once. The rearrangement joins TRBV6-2 or TRBV6-3 to TRBJ1-4; D unclear. This CDR3 spans 16 amino acids. Germline CDR1 MNHEY, CDR2 SVGEGT. The V gene lost 2 bases and the J gene lost 8 bases, with 18 bases spanning the gap. The CDR3: CASSYPSIPGEEKLFF. The CDR3 bases are TGTGCCAGCAGTTACCCCTCAATCCCCGGAGAGGAAAAACTGTTTTTT.

The rearrangement uses TRBV19 and TRBJ1-1; D call uncertain. V gave up 7 bases and J gave up 1 base, with 10 bases separating them. The CDR3 contains 13 residues. Germline V gene data show CDR1 as LNHDA and CDR2 as SQIVND (reference sequence). The CDR3 protein is CASTTLENTEAFF. CDR3 bases: TGTGCCAGTACGACACTGGAGAACACTGAAGCTTTCTTT.

The V call is TRBV6-5, the J call TRBJ2-4; the match to TRBD1 covers 9 bases. Trimming at V came to 6 bases and at J to 0 bases, leaving 3 bases not matched to a gene. This CDR3 is 15 amino acids long. Germline V gives CDR1 MNHEY, CDR2 SVGAGI. The CDR3 sequence: CASRPDRGAKNIQYF. In nucleotides, the CDR3 is TGTGCCAGCAGACCGGACAGGGGAGCCAAAAACATTCAGTACTTC.

V is TRBV6-5 and J is TRBJ1-6, with D uncertain. With 0 bases removed from V and 10 bases from J, the gap between germline ends came to 4 bases. The CDR3 runs 12 residues. Germline V gene lookup returns CDR1 MNHEY and CDR2 SVGAGI. The CDR3 region has the DNA TGTGCCAGCAGTTACTCAAGCTCACCCCTCCACTTT. It codes for CASSYSSSPLHF.

The J gene is TRBJ2-5, the V gene TRBV5-4, with 15 bases that match TRBD2. This CDR3 has 16 amino acids. The J segment lost 5 bases and the V segment lost 4 bases, leaving 6 bases of the junction unmatched. CDR1 and CDR2 (germline): SGHNT, YYREEE (reference sequence). CDR3 region: CASSTGLAGGRETQYF. The CDR3 DNA follows: TGTGCCAGCAGCACAGGACTAGCGGGAGGGCGGGAGACCCAGTACTTC. The variable domain in full, completed from reference TRBV5-4 and TRBJ2-5, reads ETGVTQSPTHLIKTRGQQVTLRCSSQSGHNTVSWYQQALGQGPQFIFQYYREEENGRGNFPPRFSGLQFPNYSSELNVNALELDDSALYLCASSTGLAGGRETQYFGPGTRLLVL.